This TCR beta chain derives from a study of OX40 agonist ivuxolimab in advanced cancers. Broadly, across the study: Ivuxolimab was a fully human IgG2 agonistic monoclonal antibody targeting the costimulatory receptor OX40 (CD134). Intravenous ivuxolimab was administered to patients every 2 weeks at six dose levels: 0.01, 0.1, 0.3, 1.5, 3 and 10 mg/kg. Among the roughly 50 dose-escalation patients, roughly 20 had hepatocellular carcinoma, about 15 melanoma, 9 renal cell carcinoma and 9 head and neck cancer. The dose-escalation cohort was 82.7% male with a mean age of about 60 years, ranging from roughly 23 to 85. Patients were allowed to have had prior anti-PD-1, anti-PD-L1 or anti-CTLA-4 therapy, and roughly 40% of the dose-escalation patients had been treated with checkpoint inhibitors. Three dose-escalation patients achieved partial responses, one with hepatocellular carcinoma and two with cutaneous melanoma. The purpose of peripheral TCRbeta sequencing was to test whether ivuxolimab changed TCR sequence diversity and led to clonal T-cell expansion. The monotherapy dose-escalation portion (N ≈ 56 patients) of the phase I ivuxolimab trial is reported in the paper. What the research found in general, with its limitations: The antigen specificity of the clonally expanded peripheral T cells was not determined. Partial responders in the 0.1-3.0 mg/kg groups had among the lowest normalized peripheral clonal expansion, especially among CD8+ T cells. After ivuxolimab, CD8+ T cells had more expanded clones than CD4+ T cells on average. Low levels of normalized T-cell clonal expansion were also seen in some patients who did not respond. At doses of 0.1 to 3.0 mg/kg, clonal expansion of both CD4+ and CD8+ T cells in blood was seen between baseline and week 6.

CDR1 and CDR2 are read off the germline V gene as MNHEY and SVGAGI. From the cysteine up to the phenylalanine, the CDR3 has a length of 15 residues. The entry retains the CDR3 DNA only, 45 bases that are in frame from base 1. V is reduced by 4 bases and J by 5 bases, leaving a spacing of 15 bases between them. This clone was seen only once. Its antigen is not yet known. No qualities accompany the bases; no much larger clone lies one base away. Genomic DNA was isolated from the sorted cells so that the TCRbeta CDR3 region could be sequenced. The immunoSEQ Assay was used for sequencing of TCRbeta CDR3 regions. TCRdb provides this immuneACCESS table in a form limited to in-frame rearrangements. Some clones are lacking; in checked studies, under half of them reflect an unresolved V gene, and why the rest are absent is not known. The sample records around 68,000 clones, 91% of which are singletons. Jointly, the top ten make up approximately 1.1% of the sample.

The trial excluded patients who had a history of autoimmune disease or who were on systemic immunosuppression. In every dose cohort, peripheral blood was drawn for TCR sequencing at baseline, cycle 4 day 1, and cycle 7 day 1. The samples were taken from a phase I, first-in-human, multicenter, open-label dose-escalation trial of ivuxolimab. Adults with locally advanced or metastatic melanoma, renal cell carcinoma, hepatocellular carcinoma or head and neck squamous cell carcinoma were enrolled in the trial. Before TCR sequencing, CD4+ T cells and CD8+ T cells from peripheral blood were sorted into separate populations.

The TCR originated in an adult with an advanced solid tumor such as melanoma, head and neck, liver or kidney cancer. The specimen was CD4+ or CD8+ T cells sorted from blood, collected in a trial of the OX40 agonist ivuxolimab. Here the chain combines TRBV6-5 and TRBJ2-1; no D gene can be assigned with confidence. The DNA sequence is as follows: TGTGCCAGCAGTTTTACTCCCCCGCAGAACAATGAGCAGTTCTTC. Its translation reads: CASSFTPPQNNEQFF.